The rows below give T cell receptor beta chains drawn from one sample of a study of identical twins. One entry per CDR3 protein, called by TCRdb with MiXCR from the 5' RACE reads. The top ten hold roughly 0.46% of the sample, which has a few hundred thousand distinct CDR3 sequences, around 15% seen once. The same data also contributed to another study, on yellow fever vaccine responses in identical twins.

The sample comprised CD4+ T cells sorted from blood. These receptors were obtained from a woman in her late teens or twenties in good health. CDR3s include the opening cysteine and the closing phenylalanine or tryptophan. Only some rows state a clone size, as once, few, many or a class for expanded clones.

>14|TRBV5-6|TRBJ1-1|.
CASSWDIGSTEAFF
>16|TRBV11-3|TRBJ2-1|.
CASSPRTGGGTDEQFF
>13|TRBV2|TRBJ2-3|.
CASNRVGTDTQYF
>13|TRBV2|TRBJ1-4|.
CASRTGYNEKLFF
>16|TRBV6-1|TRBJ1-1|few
CASSGAGGPRYTEAFF
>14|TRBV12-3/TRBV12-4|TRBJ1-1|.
CASRYGQGNTEAFF
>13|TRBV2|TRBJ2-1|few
CASSGYSYNEQFF
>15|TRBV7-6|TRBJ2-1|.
CASSKNPTGGFEQFF
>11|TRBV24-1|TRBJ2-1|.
CATGFYNEQFF
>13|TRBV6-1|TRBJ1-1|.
CASMSARDTEAFF
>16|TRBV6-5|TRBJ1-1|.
CASSYSVRTTGTEAFF
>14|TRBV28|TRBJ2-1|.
CASSFRVSYNEQFF
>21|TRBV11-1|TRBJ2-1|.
CASSLANQTSGRVSSYNEQFF
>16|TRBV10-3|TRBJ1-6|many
CAISHGTGVADSPLHF
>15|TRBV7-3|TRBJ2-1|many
CASSLSGGTYNEQFF
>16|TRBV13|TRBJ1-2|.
CASSETSRILNYGYTF
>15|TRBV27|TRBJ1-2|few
CASSSMGVSHRGYTF
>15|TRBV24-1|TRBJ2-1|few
CATQPRGSSGNEQFF
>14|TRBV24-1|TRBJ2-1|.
CATSAGGSYNEQFF
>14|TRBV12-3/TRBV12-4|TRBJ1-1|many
CASSPGQGDTEAFF
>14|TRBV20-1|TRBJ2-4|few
CSARLTGSKNIQYF
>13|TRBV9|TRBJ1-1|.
CASSPLGDTEAFF
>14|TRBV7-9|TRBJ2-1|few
CASSLDGFYNEQFF
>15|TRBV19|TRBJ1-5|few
CASSSLQGRNQPQHF
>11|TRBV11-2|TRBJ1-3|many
CASSLANTIYF
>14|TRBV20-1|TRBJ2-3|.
CSARSSSNTDTQYF
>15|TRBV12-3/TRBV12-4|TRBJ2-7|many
CASRPTGPTSYEQYF
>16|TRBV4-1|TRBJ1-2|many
CASSQGDGTDDYGYTF
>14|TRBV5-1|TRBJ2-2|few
CASKFQAGVVELFF
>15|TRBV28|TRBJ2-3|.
CASSRTSPVTDTQYF
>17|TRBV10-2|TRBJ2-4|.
CASSESGQLLAKNIQYF
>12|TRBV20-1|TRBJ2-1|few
CSIGGMGGEQFF
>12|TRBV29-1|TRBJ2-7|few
CSAISEAYEQYF
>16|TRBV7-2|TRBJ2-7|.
CASSLVAGEPPYEQYF
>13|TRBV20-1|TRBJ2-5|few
CSASRANQETQYF
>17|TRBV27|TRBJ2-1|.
CASSLTKASGGYNEQFF
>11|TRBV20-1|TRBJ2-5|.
CSAIRGETQYF
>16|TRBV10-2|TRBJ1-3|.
CASSESGRPSGNTIYF
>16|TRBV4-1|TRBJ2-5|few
CASSQGGTAIQETQYF
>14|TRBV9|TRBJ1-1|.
CASSPATANTEAFF
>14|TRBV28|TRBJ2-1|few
CASSFLGMGNEQFF
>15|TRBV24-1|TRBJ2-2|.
CATSDQGAASGELFF
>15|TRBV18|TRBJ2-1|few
CASSPKREGRNEQFF
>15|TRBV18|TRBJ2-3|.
CASQRKREATDTQYF
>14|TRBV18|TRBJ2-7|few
CASSQPGLAYEQYF
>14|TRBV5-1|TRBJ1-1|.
CASSLGGPKTEAFF
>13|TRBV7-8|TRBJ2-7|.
CASSYAFRHEQYF
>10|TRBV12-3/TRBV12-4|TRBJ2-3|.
CASSLGTQYF
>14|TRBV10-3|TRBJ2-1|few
CAIRGWGGDNEQFF
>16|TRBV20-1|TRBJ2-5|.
CSASSPGQPSTRTQYF
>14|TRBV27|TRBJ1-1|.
CASSWIGGNTEAFF
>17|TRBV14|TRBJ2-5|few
CASSDAPDRDDVETQYF
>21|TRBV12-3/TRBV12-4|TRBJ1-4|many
CASSLTGGPLGHLATNEKLFF
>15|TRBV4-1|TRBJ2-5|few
CASSQPTSVQETQYF
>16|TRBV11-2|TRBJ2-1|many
CASSIRTGKAYNEQFF
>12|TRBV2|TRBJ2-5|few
CASGRAGETQYF
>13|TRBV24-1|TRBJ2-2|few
CATSDRATGELFF